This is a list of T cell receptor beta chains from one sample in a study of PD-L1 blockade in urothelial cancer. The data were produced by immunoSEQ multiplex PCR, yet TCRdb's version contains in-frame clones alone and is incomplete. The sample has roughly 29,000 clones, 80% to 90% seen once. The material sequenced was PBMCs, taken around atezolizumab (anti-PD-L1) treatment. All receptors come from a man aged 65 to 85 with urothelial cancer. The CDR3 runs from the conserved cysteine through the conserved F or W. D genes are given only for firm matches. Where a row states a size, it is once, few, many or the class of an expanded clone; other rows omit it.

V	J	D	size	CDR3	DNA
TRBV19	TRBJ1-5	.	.	CASSISGRGGVGNQPQHF	TGTGCCAGTAGTATTTCGGGTAGAGGTGGAGTGGGCAATCAGCCCCAGCATTTT
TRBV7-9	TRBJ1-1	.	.	CASSLRVTPEAFF	TGTGCCAGCAGCTTACGAGTGACCCCGGAGGCTTTCTTT
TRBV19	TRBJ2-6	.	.	CASSMGITGHLRSGANVLTF	TGTGCCAGTAGTATGGGGATTACGGGACACCTAAGGTCTGGGGCCAACGTCCTGACTTTC
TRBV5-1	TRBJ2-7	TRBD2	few	CASSLAGEGYEQYF	TGCGCCAGCAGCTTGGCCGGGGAGGGTTACGAGCAGTACTTC
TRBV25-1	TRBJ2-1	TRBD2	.	CASEREVYNEQFF	TGTGCCAGCGAGCGGGAGGTCTACAATGAGCAGTTCTTC
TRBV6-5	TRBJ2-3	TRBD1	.	CASSPDRVTDTQYF	TGTGCCAGCAGCCCCGACAGGGTCACAGATACGCAGTATTTT
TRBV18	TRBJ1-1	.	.	CASSPESGNTEAFF	TGTGCCAGCTCACCGGAATCAGGGAACACTGAAGCTTTCTTT
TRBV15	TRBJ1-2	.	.	CATSRDSGWGYTF	TGTGCCACCAGCAGAGATTCGGGGTGGGGCTACACCTTC
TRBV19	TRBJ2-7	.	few	CASSIASGYEQYF	TGTGCCAGTAGTATAGCTTCAGGCTACGAGCAGTACTTC
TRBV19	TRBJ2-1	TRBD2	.	CASRSAGGPVEQFF	TGTGCCAGTAGAAGTGCGGGAGGGCCGGTTGAGCAGTTCTTC
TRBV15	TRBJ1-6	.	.	CATSSDRNYNSPLHF	TGTGCCACCAGCAGTGACAGGAACTATAATTCACCCCTCCACTTT
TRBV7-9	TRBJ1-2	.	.	CASSLLGRQGGYTF	TGTGCCAGCAGCTTACTTGGACGGCAGGGCGGCTACACCTTC
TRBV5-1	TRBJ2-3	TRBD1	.	CASSYAGGGLTDTQYF	TGCGCCAGCAGCTACGCAGGGGGCGGCTTAACAGATACGCAGTATTTT
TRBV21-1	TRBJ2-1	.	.	CASSPPCGLSSYNEQFF	TGTGCCAGCAGCCCCCCCTGCGGCCTGAGCTCCTACAATGAGCAGTTCTTC
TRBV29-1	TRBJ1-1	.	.	CSVSDNVNTEAFF	TGCAGCGTGAGTGATAATGTGAACACTGAAGCTTTCTTT
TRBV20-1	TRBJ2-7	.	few	CSARVDEQYF	TGCAGTGCTAGAGTCGACGAGCAGTACTTC
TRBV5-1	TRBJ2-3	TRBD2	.	CASSMGLVPSRDTQYF	TGCGCCAGCAGCATGGGACTAGTACCTTCACGGGATACGCAGTATTTT
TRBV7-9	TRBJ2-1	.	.	CASSLGGGDYNEQFF	TGTGCCAGCAGCTTAGGGGGCGGGGACTACAATGAGCAGTTCTTC
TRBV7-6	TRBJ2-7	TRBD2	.	CASSLMGLAGGMDEQYF	TGTGCCAGCAGCTTAATGGGACTAGCGGGGGGGATGGACGAGCAGTACTTC
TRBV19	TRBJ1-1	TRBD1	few	CASSASGGDTEAFF	TGTGCCAGTAGTGCCTCAGGGGGAGACACTGAAGCTTTCTTT
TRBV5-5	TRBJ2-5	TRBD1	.	CASSFAPGTGHQETQYF	TGTGCCAGCAGTTTTGCTCCCGGGACAGGGCACCAAGAGACCCAGTACTTC
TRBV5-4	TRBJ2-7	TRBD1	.	CASSLEDRVSEQYF	TGTGCCAGCAGCTTAGAAGACAGGGTAAGCGAGCAGTACTTC
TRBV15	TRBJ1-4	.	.	CATSGRGVSNEKLFF	TGTGCCACCAGCGGGAGAGGCGTTAGTAATGAAAAACTGTTTTTT
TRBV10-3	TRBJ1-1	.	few	CAISESEGERTEAFF	TGTGCCATCAGTGAGTCAGAAGGGGAACGCACTGAAGCTTTCTTT
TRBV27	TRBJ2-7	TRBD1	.	CASSYTQGYDEQYF	TGTGCCAGCAGCTACACACAGGGGTACGACGAGCAGTACTTC
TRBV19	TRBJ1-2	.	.	CAVGGIPAGYTF	TGTGCCGTCGGGGGGATCCCTGCCGGCTACACCTTC
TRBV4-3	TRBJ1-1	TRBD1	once	CASSQKANRGRTEAFF	TGCGCCAGCAGCCAAAAGGCGAACAGGGGCAGAACTGAAGCTTTCTTT
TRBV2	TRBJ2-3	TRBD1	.	CASSRTGSTDTQYF	TGTGCCAGCAGTAGGACAGGAAGCACAGATACGCAGTATTTT
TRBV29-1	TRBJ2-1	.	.	CSVAGRGTGNEQFF	TGCAGCGTCGCGGGACGGGGGACCGGCAATGAGCAGTTCTTC
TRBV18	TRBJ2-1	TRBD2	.	CASSPPGGVSYNEQFF	TGTGCCAGCTCACCCCCTGGGGGGGTCTCCTACAATGAGCAGTTCTTC
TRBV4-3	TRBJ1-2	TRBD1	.	CASSQDAGQGYGYTF	TGCGCCAGCAGCCAAGATGCGGGACAGGGCTATGGCTACACCTTC
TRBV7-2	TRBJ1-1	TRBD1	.	CASSSTPGQGLNTEAFF	TGTGCCAGCAGCTCTACACCGGGACAGGGATTGAACACTGAAGCTTTCTTT
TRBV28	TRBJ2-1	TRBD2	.	CASSSFRLAGNEQFF	TGTGCCAGCAGTTCCTTCCGACTAGCGGGAAATGAGCAGTTCTTC
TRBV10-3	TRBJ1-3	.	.	CATQGSGNTIYF	TGTGCCACACAGGGATCAGGAAACACCATATATTTT
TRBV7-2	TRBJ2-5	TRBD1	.	CASSLAPGGVGETQYF	TGTGCCAGCAGCTTAGCACCAGGGGGCGTCGGAGAGACCCAGTACTTC
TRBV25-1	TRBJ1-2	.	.	CASSGGPVYGYTF	TGTGCCAGCAGTGGAGGGCCTGTCTATGGCTACACCTTC
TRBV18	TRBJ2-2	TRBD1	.	CASSLMDRLNTGELFF	TGTGCCAGCTCCCTGATGGACAGGCTAAACACCGGGGAGCTGTTTTTT
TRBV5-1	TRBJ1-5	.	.	CASSRGWDQPQHF	TGCGCCAGCAGCCGGGGGTGGGATCAGCCCCAGCATTTT
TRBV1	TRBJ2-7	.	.	CTSSQDSAGAECEQYF	TGCACCAGCAGCCAAGATTCGGCAGGGGCGGAATGCGAGCAGTACTTC
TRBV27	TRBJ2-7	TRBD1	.	CASSLWGTGGNEQYF	TGTGCCAGCAGTTTATGGGGGACAGGGGGCAACGAGCAGTACTTC
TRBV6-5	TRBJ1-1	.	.	CASSPPGGNTEAFF	TGTGCCAGCAGTCCTCCAGGAGGCAACACTGAAGCTTTCTTT
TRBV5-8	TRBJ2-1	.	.	CASSPSLAGIYNEQFF	TGTGCCAGCAGCCCCTCTTTGGCGGGGATATACAATGAGCAGTTCTTC
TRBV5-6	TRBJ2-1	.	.	CASSFYLAGNEQFF	TGTGCCAGCAGCTTTTACTTGGCGGGCAATGAGCAGTTCTTC
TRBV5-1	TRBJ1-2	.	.	CASNHGGGGGGYTF	TGCGCCAGCAACCATGGGGGAGGCGGCGGTGGCTACACCTTC
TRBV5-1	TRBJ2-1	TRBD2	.	CASSQTSGPNEQFF	TGCGCCAGCAGCCAAACTAGCGGCCCTAATGAGCAGTTCTTC
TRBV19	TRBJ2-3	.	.	CASSIDGIVPDTQYF	TGTGCCAGTAGTATAGACGGGATTGTCCCAGATACGCAGTATTTT
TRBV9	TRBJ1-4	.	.	CASSVRDRRNEKLFF	TGTGCCAGCAGCGTAAGAGACAGAAGAAATGAAAAACTGTTTTTT
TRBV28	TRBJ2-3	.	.	CASSPTWAIRTDTQYF	TGTGCCAGCAGCCCAACCTGGGCTATTAGGACAGATACGCAGTATTTT
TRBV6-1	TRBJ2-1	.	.	CASSEAGDYNEQFF	TGTGCCAGCAGTGAAGCGGGCGACTATAATGAGCAGTTCTTC
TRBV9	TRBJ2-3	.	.	CASSVEPRGDTQYF	TGTGCCAGCAGCGTAGAACCCCGGGGAGATACGCAGTATTTT
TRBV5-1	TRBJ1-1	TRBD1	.	CASSLAGTGNTEAFF	TGCGCCAGCAGCTTGGCCGGGACAGGGAACACTGAAGCTTTCTTT
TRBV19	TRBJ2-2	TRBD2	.	CASIVSGGGELFF	TGTGCCAGTATAGTCAGCGGGGGCGGGGAGCTGTTTTTT
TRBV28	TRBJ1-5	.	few	CASAPAGGANQPQHF	TGTGCCAGCGCCCCGGCCGGGGGGGCGAATCAGCCCCAGCATTTT
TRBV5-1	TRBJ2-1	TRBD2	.	CASSPGLTSGGARGNEQFF	TGCGCCAGCAGCCCGGGGTTAACTAGCGGGGGGGCCCGAGGCAATGAGCAGTTCTTC
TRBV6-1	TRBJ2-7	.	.	CASAETVNYEQYF	TGTGCCAGCGCAGAGACAGTAAATTACGAGCAGTACTTC